Each of the 16 T cell receptor beta chains below was sequenced from the same sample in a study of monozygotic twins with inflammatory bowel disease. TCRdb re-called the 5' RACE reads and catalogs CDR3 proteins one per entry, DNA excluded. The table lists about 150,000 distinct CDR3 sequences. The sequenced material came from blood. These receptors came from a human donor with ulcerative colitis or Crohn's disease, or a healthy co-twin of an affected twin (not recorded which).

This chain links TRBV4-3 with TRBJ2-1; TCRdb picks TRBD1, but there is no DNA to check that call. This CDR3 has 16 residues. Germline CDR1 and CDR2: LGHNA and YSLEER. The CDR3 sequence is CASSQGSRGGRNEQFF.

The J gene is TRBJ2-1, the V gene TRBV6-2 or TRBV6-3; TCRdb returns TRBD2, unconfirmable since there is no DNA. Germline V gene sequence: CDR1 MNHEY, CDR2 SVGEGT. CDR3 size: 20 residues. The CDR3 sequence: CASSYRRSRAFTSSYNEQFF.

The rearrangement uses TRBV2 and TRBJ1-6; TCRdb picks TRBD1, but there is no DNA to check that call. The germline gives CDR1 SNHLY, CDR2 FYNNEI. This CDR3 comprises 14 residues. The CDR3 reads CASSADNYNSPLHF.

V is TRBV15 and J is TRBJ2-3; the TCRdb D gene call, TRBD1, has no DNA to confirm it. This CDR3 is 16 amino acids long. The germline CDR1 and CDR2 sequences are LNHNV and YYDKDF (reference sequence). The CDR3 spells CATSRVTGAFTDTQYF.

This rearrangement joins TRBV6-5 to TRBJ1-3; the D call of TRBD1 rests on TCRdb alone, since no DNA is present to check it. This CDR3 is built from 13 residues. Germline V lookup: CDR1 MNHEY, CDR2 SVGAGI. The CDR3 loop reads CASGGATTNTIYF.

V is TRBV28 and J is TRBJ1-2; the D call from TCRdb, TRBD1, cannot be confirmed without DNA. CDR1 and CDR2 (germline): MDHEN, SYDVKM. The CDR3 is made up of 13 amino acids. The CDR3: CASTIQGNYGYTF.

The rearrangement joins TRBV30 to TRBJ2-2. The germline V gene encodes CDR1 GTSNPN and CDR2 SVGIG (reference sequence). The CDR3 length is 12 residues. The CDR3 sequence is CAWNKRPGELFF.

V gene TRBV6-5 combines with J gene TRBJ2-2; TCRdb proposes TRBD1, but this gene call is untestable without DNA. Germline V gene lookup returns CDR1 MNHEY and CDR2 SVGAGI. The CDR3 has 15 residues. CDR3 sequence: CASSYLGVDPGELFF.

This sequence joins TRBV4-1 and TRBJ2-2; TCRdb reports TRBD2, a call that lacks DNA to check it against. Per the germline V gene, CDR1 is MGHRA and CDR2 is YSYEKL. The CDR3 is made up of 16 amino acids. The CDR3 sequence is CASSQGSSLNTGELFF.

CDR3 sequence reads: CASSPTGVAKNIQYF. This chain uses TRBV28 with TRBJ2-4; the D call from TCRdb, TRBD1, cannot be confirmed without DNA. The CDR3 has 15 amino acids. Looked up from germline, CDR1 is MDHEN and CDR2 is SYDVKM. The entire variable domain, with the rest obtained from reference TRBV28 and TRBJ2-4, is as follows: DVKVTQSSRYLVKRTGEKVFLECVQDMDHENMFWYRQDPGLGLRLIYFSYDVKMKEKGDIPEGYSVSREKKERFSLILESASTNQTSMYLCASSPTGVAKNIQYFGAGTRLSVL.

J is TRBJ2-2 and V is TRBV6-6; TCRdb proposes TRBD1, but this gene call is untestable without DNA. The CDR3 spans 14 residues. Germline V gene data show CDR1 as MNHNY and CDR2 as SVGAGI (reference sequence). The CDR3 loop is CASSRTDNVGELFF.

V gene TRBV20-1 combines with J gene TRBJ1-6; the TCRdb D gene call, TRBD1, has no DNA to confirm it. The germline CDR1 and CDR2 sequences are DFQATT and SNEGSKA (reference sequence). This CDR3 is built from 13 residues. CDR3 region: CSSGWGGNSPLHF.

The rearrangement joins TRBV24-1 to TRBJ2-2. Germline CDR1 is KGHDR and CDR2 is SFDVKD. This CDR3 has 17 amino acids. This CDR3 reads CATSDFGEGWNTGELFF.

The genes are TRBV2 and TRBJ2-7; TCRdb's assignment of TRBD1 cannot be checked, as there is no DNA. CDR3 length equals 16 residues. Germline V gene lookup returns CDR1 SNHLY and CDR2 FYNNEI. This CDR3 reads CASSGSLDRLSYEQYF. Together with reference TRBV2 and TRBJ2-7, the CDR3 gives the full variable domain: EPEVTQTPSHQVTQMGQEVILRCVPISNHLYFYWYRQILGQKVEFLVSFYNNEISEKSEIFDDQFSVERPDGSNFTLKIRSTKLEDSAMYFCASSGSLDRLSYEQYFGPGTRLTVT.

The chain links TRBV19 to TRBJ2-5; the TCRdb D gene call, TRBD2, has no DNA to confirm it. Per the germline V gene, CDR1 is LNHDA and CDR2 is SQIVND (reference sequence). This CDR3 spans 11 amino acids. This chain's CDR3 is CASSQEGTQYF.

The chain links TRBV3-1 to TRBJ2-2; TCRdb reports TRBD2, a call that lacks DNA to check it against. The germline V gene has CDR1 LGHDT and CDR2 YNNKEL (reference sequence). The CDR3 loop spans 17 amino acids. CDR3 amino acids: CASSPEQGGPNTGELFF. Variable domain in full (rest from reference TRBV3-1 and TRBJ2-2): DTAVSQTPKYLVTQMGNDKSIKCEQNLGHDTMYWYKQDSKKFLKIMFSYNNKELIINETVPNRFSPKSPDKAHLNLHINSLELGDSAVYFCASSPEQGGPNTGELFFGEGSRLTVL.